The T cell receptor beta chain under discussion was sequenced for a study of OX40 agonist ivuxolimab in advanced cancers. Findings and caveats of the study: The antigen specificity of the peripheral T cells (those that were expanded) was not determined.

V was shortened by 3 bases and J by 8 bases, with 19 bases between the two germline ends. From germline, CDR1 is SEHNR and CDR2 FQNEAQ (reference sequence). The CDR3 is made up of 15 amino acids. Generated by immunoSEQ multiplex PCR, the TCRdb table keeps only in-frame clones and is missing some. This table has tens of thousands of clones, 94% appearing once. This clone has only one observation. Its specificity is not known. The sample was CD4+ or CD8+ T cells sorted from blood, taken in a trial of the OX40 agonist ivuxolimab. V usage is TRBV7-9 and J usage is TRBJ1-2; D possibly corresponds to TRBD1 (6 bases). This TCR was recovered from an adult with an advanced solid tumor such as melanoma, head and neck, liver or kidney cancer. The CDR3 region has the DNA TGTGCCAGCAGCTTCCCCCAGGGGACGCCTCTAGGCTACACCTTC. Its protein is CASSFPQGTPLGYTF.